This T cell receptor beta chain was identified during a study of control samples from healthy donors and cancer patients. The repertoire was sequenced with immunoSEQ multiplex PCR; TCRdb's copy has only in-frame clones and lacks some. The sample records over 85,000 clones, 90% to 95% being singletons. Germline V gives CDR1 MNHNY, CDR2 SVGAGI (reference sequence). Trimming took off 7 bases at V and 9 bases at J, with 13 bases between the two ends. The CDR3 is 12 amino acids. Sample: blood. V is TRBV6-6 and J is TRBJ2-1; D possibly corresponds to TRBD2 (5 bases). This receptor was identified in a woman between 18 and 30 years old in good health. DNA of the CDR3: TGTGCCAGCACCGGGATTGTAGGTGAGCAGTTCTTC. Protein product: CASTGIVGEQFF.